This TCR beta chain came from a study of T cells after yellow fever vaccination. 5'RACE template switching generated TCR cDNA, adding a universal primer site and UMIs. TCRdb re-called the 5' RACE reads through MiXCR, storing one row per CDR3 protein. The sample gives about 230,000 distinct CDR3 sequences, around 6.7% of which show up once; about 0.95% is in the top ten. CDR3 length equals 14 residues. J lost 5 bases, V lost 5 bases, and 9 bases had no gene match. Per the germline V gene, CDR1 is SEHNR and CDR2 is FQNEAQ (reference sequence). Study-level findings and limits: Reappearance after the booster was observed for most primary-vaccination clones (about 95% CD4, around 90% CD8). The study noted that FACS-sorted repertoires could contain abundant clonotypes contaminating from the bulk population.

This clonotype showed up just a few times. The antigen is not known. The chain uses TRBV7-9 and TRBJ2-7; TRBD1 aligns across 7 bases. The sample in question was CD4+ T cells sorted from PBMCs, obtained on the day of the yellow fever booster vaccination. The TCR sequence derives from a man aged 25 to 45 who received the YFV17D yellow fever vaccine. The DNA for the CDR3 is TGTGCCAGCAGCGCAGAGACAGGGATCCACGAGCAGTACTTC. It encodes CASSAETGIHEQYF.